This T cell receptor (beta chain) is from a study of cytomegalovirus exposure and HLA in healthy donors. As to this clone: Its target is unknown.

General study results and limits: Common viral pathogens (according to a later analysis) appeared linked to several of the most significant clusters. Presence/absence analyses assumed roughly uniform sequencing depth across donors, which may not hold. A later analysis showed TCR association rates differing by HLA locus, peaking at DRB1 and lowest at HLA-C.

The germline gives CDR1 SGHAT, CDR2 FQNNGV. CDR3 length: 14 residues. Trimming pared 5 bases from V and 6 bases from J, leaving 13 bases between. Researchers ran the PCR with 60 Vbeta and 13 Jbeta primers. The table came from immunoSEQ multiplex PCR; TCRdb's copy has only in-frame clones and leaves some out. Of approximately 100,000 clones listed, around 80% are singletons. The TCR sequence derives from a male donor in good health and CMV-seropositive. J is TRBJ1-4 and V is TRBV11-2, with D unresolved. Input material: PBMCs. The CDR3 sequence is CASSPRWSDEKLFF. CDR3 in DNA: TGTGCCAGCAGCCCTCGTTGGAGCGATGAAAAACTGTTTTTT.